Below are 9 T cell receptor beta chains sequenced from a single sample in a study of CD8+ T cells in alopecia areata. Sequencing used cDNA as its template, made by extracting RNA and reverse transcribing it. Some clones are missing from TCRdb's copy, which holds only in-frame ones; the method was immunoSEQ multiplex PCR. The table records 150,000 to 200,000 clones, about 66% of them present only once. Sample: CD8+ T cells sorted from blood, taken at week 0. The receptors stem from a human donor with alopecia areata.

This clone turned up a few times. The V and J genes are TRBV7-9 and TRBJ1-5, with TRBD1 matching over 8 bases. Trimming cost V 4 bases and J 2 bases; bases outside gene matches: 7. The CDR3 spans 16 residues. Germline loops: CDR1 SEHNR, CDR2 FQNEAQ (reference sequence). The CDR3: CASSSDRGWGNQPQHF. CDR3 sequence (DNA): TGTGCCAGCAGCTCCGACAGGGGTTGGGGCAATCAGCCCCAGCATTTT.

The chain links TRBV7-8 to TRBJ2-7; unclear D gene. This CDR3 is 15 amino acids long. From germline, CDR1 is SGHVS and CDR2 FQNEAQ. V was cut by 1 base and J by 3 bases, with 13 bases left in between. In nucleotides, the CDR3 is TGTGCCAGCAGCTTAGGTGTCCCCCCTAACTACGAGCAGTACTTC. Translating it yields CASSLGVPPNYEQYF.

The chain links TRBV27 to TRBJ2-3, with D tentatively TRBD1 (6 bases). This CDR3 region has 15 residues. The germline V and J ends were trimmed by 4 bases and 3 bases, with 14 bases remaining between them. Germline V gives CDR1 MNHEY, CDR2 SMNVEV (reference sequence). DNA of the CDR3: TGTGCCAGCAGTTCTCTCCAGGGGCCGACAGATACGCAGTATTTT. Its protein is CASSSLQGPTDTQYF.

The V call is TRBV7-8, the J call TRBJ2-1; D ambiguous. V was trimmed by 3 bases and J by 0 bases, leaving 3 bases between them. The CDR3 spans 13 residues. Germline CDR1 SGHVS, CDR2 FQNEAQ. This CDR3 reads CASSFSSYNEQFF. Written as DNA, the CDR3 is TGTGCCAGCAGCTTTAGCTCCTACAATGAGCAGTTCTTC. Together with reference TRBV7-8 and TRBJ2-1, the CDR3 gives the full variable domain: GAGVSQSPRYKVAKRGQDVALRCDPISGHVSLFWYQQALGQGPEFLTYFQNEAQLDKSGLPSDRFFAERPEGSVSTLKIQRTQQEDSAVYLCASSFSSYNEQFFGPGTRLTVL.

This chain uses TRBV23-1 with TRBJ2-3, with D uncertain. TRBV23-1 is an ORF, and what it does is uncertain. V was pared by 3 bases and J by 3 bases, with 7 bases between. The CDR3 spans 13 residues. The CDR3 coding sequence is TGCGCCAGCAGTCAGGGCCCAACAGATACGCAGTATTTT. Its translation: CASSQGPTDTQYF.

In DNA form, the CDR3 reads TGTGCCAGCCTTACAGGGGGACAAGGCTACACCTTC. This codes for CASLTGGQGYTF. The rearrangement links TRBV19 to TRBJ1-2; 8 positions agree with TRBD1. The CDR3 is made up of 12 amino acids. V gave up 9 bases and J gave up 8 bases; unmatched junction bases: 8. Germline assignment: CDR1 LNHDA and CDR2 SQIVND (reference sequence).

The genes are TRBV2 and TRBJ2-4; D is uncertain. Germline V gene data show CDR1 as SNHLY and CDR2 as FYNNEI. This CDR3 region has 16 residues. V lost 2 bases, J lost 0 bases, and 11 bases lay in between. The CDR3 protein is CASSERTDLAKNIQYF. The CDR3 DNA sequence: TGTGCCAGCAGTGAACGGACCGACTTAGCCAAAAACATTCAGTACTTC.

The chain couples TRBV9 to TRBJ1-2; D is perhaps TRBD1 (5 bases). The CDR3 covers 14 residues. Between the trimmed V and J ends, which lost 4 bases and 6 bases, there was a span of 16 bases. CDR1 SGDLS and CDR2 YYNGEE come from the germline V gene. The CDR3 DNA follows: TGTGCCAGCAGCCCTCGCGTTGGGGGAGATGGCTACACCTTC. Its protein is CASSPRVGGDGYTF.

The chain employs TRBV29-1 and TRBJ1-1; D not resolved. CDR3 size: 12 residues. Germline loops: CDR1 SQVTM, CDR2 ANQGSEA. V lost 8 bases to trimming and J lost 0 bases, with 10 bases between them. In nucleotides, the CDR3 is TGCAGCATCAGGTTCATGAACACTGAAGCTTTCTTT. Its protein is CSIRFMNTEAFF.